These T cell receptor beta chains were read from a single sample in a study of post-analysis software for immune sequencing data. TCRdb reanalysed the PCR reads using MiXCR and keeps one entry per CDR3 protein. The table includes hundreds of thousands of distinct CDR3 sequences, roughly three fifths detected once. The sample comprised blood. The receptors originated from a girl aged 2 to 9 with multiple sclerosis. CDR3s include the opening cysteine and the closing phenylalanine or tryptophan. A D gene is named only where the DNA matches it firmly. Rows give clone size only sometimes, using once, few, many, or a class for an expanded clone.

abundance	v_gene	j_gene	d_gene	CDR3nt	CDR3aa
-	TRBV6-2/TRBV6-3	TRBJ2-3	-	TGTGCCAGCAGTTACTTGGACACCACAGATACGCAGTATTTT	CASSYLDTTDTQYF
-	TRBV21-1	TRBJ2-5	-	TGTGCCAGCAGCAAAGTTGGAGCGGGAGAAGCTGAGACCCAGTACTTC	CASSKVGAGEAETQYF
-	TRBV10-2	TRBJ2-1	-	TGCGCCAGCAGTGAGGATAGGGGGTTCTACAATGAGCAGTTCTTC	CASSEDRGFYNEQFF
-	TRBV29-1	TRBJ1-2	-	TGCAGCGTTGAAGAGGCAGTGACCTATGGCTACACCTTC	CSVEEAVTYGYTF
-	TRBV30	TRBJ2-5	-	TGTGCCTGGAGTGTAGGGGTAGTACGGCCCCAGGAGACCCAGTACTTC	CAWSVGVVRPQETQYF
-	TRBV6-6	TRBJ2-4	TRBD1	TGTGCCAGCAGTTACCGTCAACAGGGGACCTACGAGCAATACTTC	CASSYRQQGTYEQYF
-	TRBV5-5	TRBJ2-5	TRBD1	TGTGCCAGCAGCTTCGACAGGGTTCTATGGCGATTGGAGACCCAGTACTTC	CASSFDRVLWRLETQYF
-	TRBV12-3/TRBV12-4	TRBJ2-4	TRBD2	TGTGCCAGCAGTTCCTTCCTCCCTAGCGGGGGGTCCAAAAACATTCAGTACTTC	CASSSFLPSGGSKNIQYF
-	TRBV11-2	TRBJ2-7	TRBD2	TGTGCCAGCAGCCCCATTCGGGCGGGAGAGCGCGAGCAGTACTTC	CASSPIRAGEREQYF
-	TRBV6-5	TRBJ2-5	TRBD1	TGTGCCAGCAGCCGGGACAGACCCCAAGAGACCCAGTACTTC	CASSRDRPQETQYF
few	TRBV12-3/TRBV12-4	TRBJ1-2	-	TGTGCCAGCAGTTTGGGGATACAGGCGGACCCCTATGGCTACACCTTC	CASSLGIQADPYGYTF
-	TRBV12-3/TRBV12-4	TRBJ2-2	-	TGTGCCAGCAGTCGAAGTGGCACCGGGGAGCTGTTTTTT	CASSRSGTGELFF
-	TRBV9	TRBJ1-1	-	TGTGCCAGCAGCGCATACAGGGTGGGGAAGAACACTGAAGCTTTCTTT	CASSAYRVGKNTEAFF
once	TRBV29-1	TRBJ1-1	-	TGCAGCGTTGATCCAGGGCCCACTGAAGCTTTCTTT	CSVDPGPTEAFF
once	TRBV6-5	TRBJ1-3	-	TGTGCCAGCAGGCTCGACAGGTCCTCTGGAAACACCATATATTTT	CASRLDRSSGNTIYF
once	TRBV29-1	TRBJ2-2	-	TGCAGCGTTGATCCAGGCAACACCGGGGAGCTGTTTTTT	CSVDPGNTGELFF
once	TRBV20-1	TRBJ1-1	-	TGCAGTGCTGCCCCCAGGGTGTCGAACACTGAAGCTTTCTTT	CSAAPRVSNTEAFF
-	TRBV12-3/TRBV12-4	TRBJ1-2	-	TGTGCCAGCAGTTTATCCGGGGCCGGGGACTATGGCTACACCTTC	CASSLSGAGDYGYTF
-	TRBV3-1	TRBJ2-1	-	TGTGCCAGCAGCCAGGGGACTCGAAGCTCCTACAATGAGCAGTTCTTC	CASSQGTRSSYNEQFF
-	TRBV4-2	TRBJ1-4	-	TGTGCCAGCAGCCAAGAGGTCCCCGGGCAAGGGGGTGAAAAACTGTTTTTT	CASSQEVPGQGGEKLFF
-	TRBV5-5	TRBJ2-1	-	TGTGCCAGCAGCTCGTACTTCGGCGATGAGCAGTTCTTC	CASSSYFGDEQFF
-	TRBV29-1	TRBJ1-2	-	TGCAGCGTTGAGGGGAGGAACTATGGCTACACCTTC	CSVEGRNYGYTF
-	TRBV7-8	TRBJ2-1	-	TGTGCCAGCAGCCTGGCACAGGGATTGTATGAGCAGTTCTTC	CASSLAQGLYEQFF
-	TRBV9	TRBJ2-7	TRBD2	TGTGCCAGCAGTCCCAGGGGAAGCGGGAGGGCCTTTGAGCAGTACTTC	CASSPRGSGRAFEQYF
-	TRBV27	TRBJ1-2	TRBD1	TGTGCCAGCAGTCCTTCAGGGGGCTATGGCTACATCTTC	CASSPSGGYGYIF
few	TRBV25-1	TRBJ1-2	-	TGTGCCAGCAGTGAGAATCGGCCGGGTTATGGCTACACCTTC	CASSENRPGYGYTF
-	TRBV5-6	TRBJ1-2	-	TGTGCCAGCAGCCCGAGGAACTCGTATGGCTACACCTTC	CASSPRNSYGYTF
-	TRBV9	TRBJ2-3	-	TGTGCCAGCAGCACGGGTCGAGATGCGCAGTATTTT	CASSTGRDAQYF
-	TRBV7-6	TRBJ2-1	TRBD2	TGTGCCAGCAGCTTCGGACCGGGGGGTAATGAGCAGTTCTTC	CASSFGPGGNEQFF